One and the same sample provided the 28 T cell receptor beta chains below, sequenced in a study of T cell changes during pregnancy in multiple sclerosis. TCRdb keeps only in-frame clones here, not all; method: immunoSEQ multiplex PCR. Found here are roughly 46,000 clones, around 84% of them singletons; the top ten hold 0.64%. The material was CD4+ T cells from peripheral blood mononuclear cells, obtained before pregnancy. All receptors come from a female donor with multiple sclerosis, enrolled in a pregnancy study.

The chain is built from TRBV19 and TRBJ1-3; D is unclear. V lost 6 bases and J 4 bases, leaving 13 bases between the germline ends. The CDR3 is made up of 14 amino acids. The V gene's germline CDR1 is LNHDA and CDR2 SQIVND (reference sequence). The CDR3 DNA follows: TGTGCCAGTAGCGCCGGTTCCACGGGAAACACCATATATTTT. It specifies CASSAGSTGNTIYF.

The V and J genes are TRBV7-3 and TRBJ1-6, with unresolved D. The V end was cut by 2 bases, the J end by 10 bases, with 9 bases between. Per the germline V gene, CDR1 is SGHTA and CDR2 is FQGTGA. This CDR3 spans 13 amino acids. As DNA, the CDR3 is TGTGCCAGCAGCTTAGAGTCGGGATCACCCCTCCACTTT. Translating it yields CASSLESGSPLHF.

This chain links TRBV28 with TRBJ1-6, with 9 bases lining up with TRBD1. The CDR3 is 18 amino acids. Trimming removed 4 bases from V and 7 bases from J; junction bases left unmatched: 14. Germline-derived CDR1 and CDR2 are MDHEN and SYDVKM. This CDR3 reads CASSSTYRGRKGNSPLHF. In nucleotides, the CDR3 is TGTGCCAGCAGTTCTACCTACAGGGGGCGAAAGGGAAATTCACCCCTCCACTTT.

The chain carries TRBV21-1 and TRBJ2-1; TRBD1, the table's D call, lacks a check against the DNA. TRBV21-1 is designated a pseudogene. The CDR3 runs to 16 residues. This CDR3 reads CASSSPQRGPYNEQFF. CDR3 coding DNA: TGTGCCAGCAGCAGCCCCCAGAGGGGGCCCTACAATGAGCAGTTCTTC.

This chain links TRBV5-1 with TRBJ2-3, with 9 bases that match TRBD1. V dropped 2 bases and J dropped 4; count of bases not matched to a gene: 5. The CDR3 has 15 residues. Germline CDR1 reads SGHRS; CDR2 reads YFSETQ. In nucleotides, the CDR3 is TGCGCCAGCAGCTTACCGGGACAGGGTTCAGATACGCAGTATTTT. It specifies CASSLPGQGSDTQYF.

The CDR3 nucleotides are TGTGCCAGCAGCTACGGACAGGGGAACACTGAAGCTTTCTTT. Translated: CASSYGQGNTEAFF. The genes are TRBV11-2 and TRBJ1-1, with TRBD1 matching 8 bases. V shed 4 bases, J shed 1 base, and the junction held 2 bases outside the gene matches. CDR1 SGHAT and CDR2 FQNNGV come from the germline V gene. The CDR3 has 14 residues.

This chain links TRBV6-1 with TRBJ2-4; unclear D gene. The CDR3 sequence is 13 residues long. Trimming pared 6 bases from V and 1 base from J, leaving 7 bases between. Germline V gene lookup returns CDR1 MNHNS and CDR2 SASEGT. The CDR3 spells CASREFAKNIQYF. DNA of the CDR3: TGTGCCAGCAGGGAGTTTGCCAAAAACATTCAGTACTTC.

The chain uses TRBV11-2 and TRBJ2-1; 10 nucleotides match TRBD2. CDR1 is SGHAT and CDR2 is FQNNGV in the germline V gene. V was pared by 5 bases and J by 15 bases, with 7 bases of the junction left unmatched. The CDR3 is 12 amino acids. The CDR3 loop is CASSIASGSLFF. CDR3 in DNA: TGTGCCAGCAGCATTGCTAGCGGGAGTCTGTTCTTC. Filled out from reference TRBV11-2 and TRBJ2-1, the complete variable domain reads EAGVAQSPRYKIIEKRQSVAFWCNPISGHATLYWYQQILGQGPKLLIQFQNNGVVDDSQLPKDRFSAERLKGVDSTLKIQPAKLEDSAVYLCASSIASGSLFFGPGTRLTVL.

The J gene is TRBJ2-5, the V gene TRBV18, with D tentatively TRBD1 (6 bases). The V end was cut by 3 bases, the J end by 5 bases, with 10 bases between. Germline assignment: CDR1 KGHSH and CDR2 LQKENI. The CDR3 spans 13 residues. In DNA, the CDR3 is TGTGCCAGCTCACCCCGGCAGGGGGAGACCCAGTACTTC. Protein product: CASSPRQGETQYF.

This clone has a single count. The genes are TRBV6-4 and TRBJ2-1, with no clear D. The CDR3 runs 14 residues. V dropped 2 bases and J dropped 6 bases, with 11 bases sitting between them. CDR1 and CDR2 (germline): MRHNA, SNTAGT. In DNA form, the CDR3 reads TGTGCCAGCAGTGACGGCATTGGGCGCAATGAGCAGTTCTTC. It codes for CASSDGIGRNEQFF.

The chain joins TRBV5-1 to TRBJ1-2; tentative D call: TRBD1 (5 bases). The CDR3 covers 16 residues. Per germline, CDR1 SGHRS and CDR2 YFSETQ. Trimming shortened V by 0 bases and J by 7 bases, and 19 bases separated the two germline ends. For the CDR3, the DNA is TGCGCCAGCAGCTTGGGCCTCGTCCGGGCTCAGGGTGGCTACACCTTC. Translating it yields CASSLGLVRAQGGYTF.

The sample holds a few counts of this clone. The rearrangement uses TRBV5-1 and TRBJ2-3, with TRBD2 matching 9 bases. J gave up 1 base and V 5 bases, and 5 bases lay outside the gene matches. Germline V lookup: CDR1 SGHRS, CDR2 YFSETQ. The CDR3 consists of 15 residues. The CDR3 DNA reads TGCGCCAGCAGGCAGGGACTAGCCGGCACAGATACGCAGTATTTT. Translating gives CASRQGLAGTDTQYF.

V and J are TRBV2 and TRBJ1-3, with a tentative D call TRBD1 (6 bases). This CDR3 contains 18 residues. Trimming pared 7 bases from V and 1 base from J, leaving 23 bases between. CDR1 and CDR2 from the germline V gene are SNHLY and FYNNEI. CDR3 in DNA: TGTGCCAGCAATCGGGACATCGCGCCGGGTTATTCTGGAAACACCATATATTTT. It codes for CASNRDIAPGYSGNTIYF. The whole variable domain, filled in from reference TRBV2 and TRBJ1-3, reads EPEVTQTPSHQVTQMGQEVILRCVPISNHLYFYWYRQILGQKVEFLVSFYNNEISEKSEIFDDQFSVERPDGSNFTLKIRSTKLEDSAMYFCASNRDIAPGYSGNTIYFGEGSWLTVV.

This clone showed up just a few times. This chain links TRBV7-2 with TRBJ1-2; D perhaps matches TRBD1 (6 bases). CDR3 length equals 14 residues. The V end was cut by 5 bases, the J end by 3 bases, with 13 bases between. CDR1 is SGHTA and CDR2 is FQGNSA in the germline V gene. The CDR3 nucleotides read TGTGCCAGCAGCAACCGACAGGTCCACTATGGCTACACCTTC. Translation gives CASSNRQVHYGYTF.

CDR3 sequence reads: CASSLWEGTPYEQYF. CDR3 in DNA: TGTGCCAGCAGCTTATGGGAGGGAACCCCTTACGAGCAGTACTTC. The V gene is TRBV7-2, the J gene TRBJ2-7, with 7 bases fitting TRBD2. This CDR3 region has 15 residues. CDR1 SGHTA and CDR2 FQGNSA come from the germline V gene. The trim removed 2 bases at V and 4 bases at J, leaving 8 bases unmatched.

CDR3: CAWSVRNRENEQFF. The CDR3 DNA sequence: TGTGCCTGGAGTGTACGAAACAGGGAGAATGAGCAGTTCTTC. The rearrangement joins TRBV30 to TRBJ2-1; a possible D gene is TRBD1 (6 bases). The V and J ends lost 0 bases and 7 bases respectively, with 13 bases between them. The CDR3 runs 14 residues. Germline-derived CDR1 and CDR2 are GTSNPN and SVGIG (reference sequence).

This chain's CDR3 is CASSLRWSSGSSYEQYF. The CDR3 bases are TGTGCCAGCAGCTTAAGGTGGTCCAGCGGAAGCTCCTACGAGCAGTACTTC. The genes are TRBV7-2 and TRBJ2-7; perhaps TRBD2 as D (5 bases). CDR3 length: 17 amino acids. Trimming took 2 bases from V and 0 from J, leaving 17 bases between them. CDR1 is SGHTA, CDR2 FQGNSA, per germline.

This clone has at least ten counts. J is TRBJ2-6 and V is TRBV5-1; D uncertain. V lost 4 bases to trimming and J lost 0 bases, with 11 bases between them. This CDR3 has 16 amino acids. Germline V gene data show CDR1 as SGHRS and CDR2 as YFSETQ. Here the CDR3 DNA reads TGCGCCAGCAGCCTACTAACTTACTCTGGGGCCAACGTCCTGACTTTC. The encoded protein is CASSLLTYSGANVLTF.

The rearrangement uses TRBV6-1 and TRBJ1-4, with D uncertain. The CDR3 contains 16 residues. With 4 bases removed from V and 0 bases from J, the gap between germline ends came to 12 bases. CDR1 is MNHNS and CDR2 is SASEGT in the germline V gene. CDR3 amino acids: CASSVSNSATNEKLFF. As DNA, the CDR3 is TGTGCCAGCAGTGTGTCGAACTCTGCAACTAATGAAAAACTGTTTTTT.

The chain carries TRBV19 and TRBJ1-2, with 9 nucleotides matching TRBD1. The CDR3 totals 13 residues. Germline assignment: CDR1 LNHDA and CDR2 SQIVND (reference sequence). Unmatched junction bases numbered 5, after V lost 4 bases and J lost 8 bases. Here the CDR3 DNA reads TGTGCCAGTAGTAATGGACAGGGGAAAGGCTACACCTTC. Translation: CASSNGQGKGYTF. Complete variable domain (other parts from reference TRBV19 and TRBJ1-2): DGGITQSPKYLFRKEGQNVTLSCEQNLNHDAMYWYRQDPGQGLRLIYYSQIVNDFQKGDIAEGYSVSREKKESFPLTVTSAQKNPTAFYLCASSNGQGKGYTFGSGTRLTVV.

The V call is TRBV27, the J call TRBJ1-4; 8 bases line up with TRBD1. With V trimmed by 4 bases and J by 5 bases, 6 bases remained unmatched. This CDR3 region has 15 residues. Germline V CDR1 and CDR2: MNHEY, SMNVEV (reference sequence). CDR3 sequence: CASSSRTGRNEKLFF. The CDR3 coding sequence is TGTGCCAGCAGTTCCAGGACAGGGAGGAATGAAAAACTGTTTTTT.

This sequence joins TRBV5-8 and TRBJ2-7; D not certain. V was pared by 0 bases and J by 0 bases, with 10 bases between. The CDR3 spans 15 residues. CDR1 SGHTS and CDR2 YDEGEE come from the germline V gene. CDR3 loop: CASSLASRNSYEQYF. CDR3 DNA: TGTGCCAGCAGCTTGGCCTCGCGTAACTCCTACGAGCAGTACTTC. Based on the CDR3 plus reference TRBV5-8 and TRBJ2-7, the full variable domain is EAGVTQSPTHLIKTRGQQATLRCSPISGHTSVYWYQQALGLGLQFLLWYDEGEERNRGNFPPRFSGRQFPNYSSELNVNALELEDSALYLCASSLASRNSYEQYFGPGTRLTVT.

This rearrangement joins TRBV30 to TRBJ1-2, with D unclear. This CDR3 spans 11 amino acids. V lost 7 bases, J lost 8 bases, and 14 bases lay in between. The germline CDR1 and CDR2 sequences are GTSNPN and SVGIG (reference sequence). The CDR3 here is CASSPTVGYTF. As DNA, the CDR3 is TGTGCCTCCTCCCCGACTGTAGGCTACACCTTC. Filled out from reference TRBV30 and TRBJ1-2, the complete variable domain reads SQTIHQWPATLVQPVGSPLSLECTVEGTSNPNLYWYRQAAGRGLQLLFYSVGIGQISSEVPQNLSASRPQDRQFILSSKKLLLSDSGFYLCASSPTVGYTFGSGTRLTVV.

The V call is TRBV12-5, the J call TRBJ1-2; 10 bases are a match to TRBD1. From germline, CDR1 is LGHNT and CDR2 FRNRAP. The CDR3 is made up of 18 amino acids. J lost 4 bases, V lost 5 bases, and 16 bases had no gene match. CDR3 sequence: CASGAGQGRGTGVYGYTF. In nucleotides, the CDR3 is TGTGCTAGTGGTGCGGGACAGGGGAGGGGAACTGGGGTCTATGGCTACACCTTC.

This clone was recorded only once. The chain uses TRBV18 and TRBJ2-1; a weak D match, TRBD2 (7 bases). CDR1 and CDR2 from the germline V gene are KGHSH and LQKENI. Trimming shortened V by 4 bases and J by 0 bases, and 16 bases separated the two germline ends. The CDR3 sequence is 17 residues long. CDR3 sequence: CASSLEGGDSSYNEQFF. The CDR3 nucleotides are TGTGCCAGCTCACTTGAGGGGGGGGATAGCTCCTACAATGAGCAGTTCTTC.

The CDR3 loop reads CASTPQGTDTQYF. Written as DNA, the CDR3 is TGTGCCAGTACCCCACAGGGGACAGATACGCAGTATTTT. The V call is TRBV19, the J call TRBJ2-3; 7 positions agree with TRBD1. Per the germline V gene, CDR1 is LNHDA and CDR2 is SQIVND (reference sequence). Trimming at V came to 7 bases and at J to 3 bases, leaving 4 bases not matched to a gene. The CDR3 loop spans 13 amino acids. The full variable domain, in which reference TRBV19 and TRBJ2-3 provide the parts outside the CDR3, is DGGITQSPKYLFRKEGQNVTLSCEQNLNHDAMYWYRQDPGQGLRLIYYSQIVNDFQKGDIAEGYSVSREKKESFPLTVTSAQKNPTAFYLCASTPQGTDTQYFGPGTRLTVL.

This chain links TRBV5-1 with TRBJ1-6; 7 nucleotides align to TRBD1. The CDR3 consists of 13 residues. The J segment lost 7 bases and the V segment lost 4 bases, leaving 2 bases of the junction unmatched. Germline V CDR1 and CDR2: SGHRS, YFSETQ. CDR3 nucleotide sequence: TGCGCCAGCAGCCTGGACAGGAATTCACCCCTCCACTTT. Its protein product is CASSLDRNSPLHF.

The CDR3 region is CASSLGLAETQYF. DNA for the CDR3: TGTGCCAGCTCACTGGGGCTAGCGGAGACCCAGTACTTC. This chain uses TRBV18 with TRBJ2-5; maybe TRBD2 (6 bases). The CDR3 is 13 residues long. Trimming left V 4 bases short and J 5 bases short, with 11 bases between. Per germline, CDR1 KGHSH and CDR2 LQKENI.